One sample yielded the 5 T cell receptor beta chains listed below, sequenced in a study of blood T cell repertoires in COVID-19. The protocol was immunoSEQ multiplex PCR, while the TCRdb copy is restricted to in-frame clones and leaves out a portion. The sample yields hundreds of thousands of clones, 83% seen once. The sequencing sample was made of PBMCs or T cells enriched from blood (not recorded which). These receptors were taken from a woman aged 50 to 60 who had been exposed to COVID-19.

This chain connects TRBV5-8 to TRBJ1-5, with 7 bases matching TRBD1. The V gene's germline CDR1 is SGHTS and CDR2 YDEGEE. The CDR3 spans 16 residues. The junction had 11 bases not matched to a gene; V was cut back by 4 bases and J by 4 bases. CDR3 loop: CASSRGGGQPNQPQHF. CDR3 coding DNA: TGTGCCAGCAGCCGCGGGGGGGGACAGCCTAATCAGCCCCAGCATTTT.

The rearrangement joins TRBV4-3 to TRBJ1-1, with 7 bases matching TRBD1. The length of the CDR3 is 18 residues. CDR1 is LGHNA, CDR2 YSLEER, per germline. Germline trimming cut 3 bases from V and 0 bases from J; bases unmatched to any gene: 13. The CDR3 loop is CASSQASGTEFLNTEAFF. The CDR3 DNA follows: TGCGCCAGCAGCCAGGCCTCAGGGACAGAGTTCTTGAACACTGAAGCTTTCTTT.

The rearrangement links TRBV21-1 to TRBJ1-4; the table's D gene call, TRBD1, was not cross checked with the DNA. TRBV21-1 is reported as a pseudogene. This CDR3 contains 15 residues. The CDR3 nucleotides are TGTGCCAGCAGCCCTCGGACAGGGGTTAATGAAAAACTGTTTTTT. Its translation is CASSPRTGVNEKLFF.

The chain carries TRBV5-1 and TRBJ1-6; maybe TRBD1 (5 bases). This CDR3 is 13 amino acids long. Germline V CDR1 and CDR2: SGHRS, YFSETQ. V was shortened by 0 bases and J by 11 bases, with 9 bases between the two germline ends. The CDR3 DNA sequence: TGCGCCAGCAGCTTGGAGGGGCTACCACCCCTCCACTTT. Protein: CASSLEGLPPLHF.

This clone was seen once. V and J are TRBV29-1 and TRBJ1-1, with 10 bases fitting TRBD1. V dropped 6 bases and J dropped 7; count of bases not matched to a gene: 5. The CDR3 is made up of 12 amino acids. Looked up from germline, CDR1 is SQVTM and CDR2 is ANQGSEA. The CDR3 sequence is CSVTGGGGEAFF. CDR3 nucleotides: TGCAGCGTGACAGGGGGCGGTGGTGAAGCTTTCTTT.